The present entry profiles one T cell receptor (beta chain) with its context. This entry belongs to a study of blood T cell repertoires in COVID-19. This table comes from immunoSEQ multiplex PCR, and its TCRdb copy is limited to in-frame clones, with some not included. The table has roughly 190,000 clones, roughly 84% seen once; the top ten hold around 21%. Germline trimming cut 1 base from V and 3 bases from J; bases unmatched to any gene: 3. CDR1 is SGHTA, CDR2 FQGNSA, per germline. The CDR3 has 14 amino acids. This chain links TRBV7-2 with TRBJ2-7; 7 nucleotides line up with TRBD1. This receptor was obtained from a human donor in a cohort sampled during active COVID-19. Sequences were obtained from peripheral blood. CDR3 region: CASSLGRQGYEQYF. The CDR3 bases are TGTGCCAGCAGCTTAGGGAGACAGGGCTACGAGCAGTACTTC.